This TCR beta chain emerged from a study of T cell changes during pregnancy in multiple sclerosis. The CDR3 has 13 residues. From germline, CDR1 is WSHSY and CDR2 SAAADI. The V end was cut by 7 bases, the J end by 3 bases, with 12 bases between. Here immunoSEQ multiplex PCR was the method, and the copy in TCRdb shows in-frame clones only, minus some. The data contain 60,000 to 95,000 clones, around nine tenths of them singletons. This specimen consisted of CD4+ T cells from peripheral blood mononuclear cells, obtained before pregnancy. The chain carries TRBV10-2 and TRBJ1-1; the D is unclear. This clonotype was obtained from a female donor with multiple sclerosis, enrolled in a pregnancy study. CDR3 in amino acids: CASTVIADTEAFF. As DNA, the CDR3 is TGCGCCAGCACCGTAATCGCGGACACTGAAGCTTTCTTT.